This TCR beta chain stems from a study of blood T cells in healthy people across ages (dated by TCRdb to about 2015). Looking at the study overall: In model experiments, template switching captured roughly one uniquely barcoded TCR beta cDNA molecule for every two T cells. To track age-related changes in TCR beta repertoire diversity, the study relied on deep sequencing normalized with unique cDNA molecular identifiers. Donors were grouped into four age groups: young (average 16 years), middle-aged (under 40), aged (around 60) and long-lived (around 80). To avoid experimental bias, donors of different ages were distributed randomly across sequencing lanes. Using the same blood draw, the study looked at two additional independent replicas of 1 million unique cDNA reads for two donors, one aged 18 to 29 and the other aged 80 or older.

Study-wide conclusions, independent of this receptor: The long-lived group showed more naive CD4+ T cells, fewer expanded clones and increased TCR diversity than the aged group, suggesting age selection. Observed TCR beta diversity per million T cells fell roughly linearly with age, and a significant reduction was already apparent by age approximately 41. Estimates of total diversity from one million sequenced T cells were regarded as lower bounds and underestimates. There was a strong correlation between observed TCR beta diversity and the percentage of naive T cells measured by flow cytometry. Since profiling was done on bulk unsorted PBMCs, naive and antigen-experienced compartments could not be conclusively compared. Donor CMV infection status was unknown, potentially confounding age-related changes in expanded clonotypes.

The roughly 39 donors, aged about 6 to 95 years, were systemically healthy Caucasian individuals from Russia. Each donor gave around 9 milliliters of peripheral blood, collected into EDTA-treated Vacutainer tubes. Ficoll-Paque density-gradient centrifugation was used to isolate PBMCs, with at least 6 million per sample. Total RNA, at least 5.5 micrograms per sample, was extracted from PBMCs with Trizol reagent. For every donor, flow cytometry on a PBMC aliquot measured the percentage of naive CD45RAhigh/CD27high T cells. Worth noting for this clonotype: No antigen is known for it. It has no much larger one-base neighbor in the sample; base qualities were not kept.

Receptor amplification or capture employed 5' RACE. Data came from an Illumina HiSeq 2500. A second PCR of roughly 7 to 11 cycles was performed with a sample-barcoded 5' primer and a J-beta primer mix. A unique molecular identifier was introduced onto each TCR beta cDNA molecule by a template-switch 5' adaptor carrying 12 random nucleotides. Each sample yielded at least 2.5 million CDR3-containing paired-end reads. All of the RNA was converted into first-strand cDNA using the Mint cDNA synthesis kit, with a TRBC-specific oligonucleotide serving as the primer. After uracil-DNA glycosylase treatment, a first 18-cycle PCR used universal primers M1SS and BC2_uni_R on all cDNA. In the original analysis: Each sample was normalized by randomly selecting 1 million high-quality reads, each carrying a distinct molecular identifier. Instead of being binned into consensus sequences, reads that shared molecular identifiers were thrown out. MiTCR, run with a Q25 quality threshold and the strictest error-elimination algorithm, handled CDR3 identification, clonotype clustering and error correction. Lower-bound total TCR beta diversity was estimated with a nonparametric unseen species model using Euler transformation. TCRdb handled the public reads itself, with Q25 trimming in fastp and clone calling in MiXCR, and kept productive beta chains. Every entry covers one CDR3 protein and lists the most common genes and DNA from its rows. These V and J calls are TCRdb output, not the study's own analysis. The sample table holds some 1.5 million distinct CDR3 sequences, of which approximately 39% were seen once. The ten largest account for around 4% of the sample.

V is shortened by 6 bases, J by 3 bases, and the region joining them spans 17 bases. CDR1 and CDR2 are read off the germline V gene (reference sequence) as DFQATT and SNEGSKA. From the cysteine up to the phenylalanine, the CDR3 has a length of 14 residues. Only the CDR3 portion is preserved as DNA: 42 bases, with reading frame beginning at the first base. The sequence was obtained from a woman between 18 and 29 years old in good health. This chain is built from TRBV20-1 and TRBJ1-2; no D gene can be assigned with confidence. Sequences were obtained from blood. The DNA sequence reads TGCAGTGCGATAGACGGAACTAGTCACTATGGCTACACCTTC. Translation gives CSAIDGTSHYGYTF.